This entry lists 8 T cell receptor beta chains sequenced from one sample in a study of blood T cell repertoires in COVID-19. Sequencing used immunoSEQ multiplex PCR; TCRdb keeps in-frame clones, though not all of them. This table has more than 200,000 clones, about 79% appearing once. The material sequenced was peripheral blood. These receptors were obtained from a woman aged 35 to 49 who had recovered from COVID-19.

This sequence joins TRBV28 and TRBJ2-5, with 11 bases identical to TRBD1. Germline lookup yields CDR1 MDHEN and CDR2 SYDVKM. Unmatched junction bases numbered 5, after V lost 4 bases and J lost 4 bases. The CDR3 length is 15 residues. The CDR3 bases are TGTGCCAGCAGTTCCCCCGGGACAGGGGGAGAGACCCAGTACTTC. Its protein is CASSSPGTGGETQYF.

V usage is TRBV19 and J usage is TRBJ1-1; D remains ambiguous. The CDR3 has 15 amino acids. V gave up 1 base and J gave up 1 base, with 10 bases separating them. CDR1 is LNHDA and CDR2 is SQIVND in the germline V gene (reference sequence). The CDR3 loop is CASSIGRLENTEAFF. In DNA, the CDR3 is TGTGCCAGTAGTATAGGCAGGCTTGAGAACACTGAAGCTTTCTTT.

The CDR3 protein is CASSLGRDTNTEAFF. CDR3 DNA sequence: TGTGCCAGCAGCTTAGGCCGGGACACCAACACTGAAGCTTTCTTT. The V and J genes are TRBV7-9 and TRBJ1-1, with D possibly being TRBD1 (6 bases). Trimming stripped 1 base from V and 2 bases from J, with 11 bases between. The germline CDR1 and CDR2 sequences are SEHNR and FQNEAQ (reference sequence). The CDR3 has 15 residues.

The chain combines TRBV19 with TRBJ2-5; TRBD2 agrees at 10 bases. Germline V gene data show CDR1 as LNHDA and CDR2 as SQIVND (reference sequence). V was clipped by 6 bases and J by 1 base; unmatched bases: 2. This CDR3 has 14 residues. The CDR3 region is CASSSGGAQETQYF. CDR3 DNA: TGTGCCAGTAGCAGCGGGGGGGCCCAAGAGACCCAGTACTTC.

This clone was seen just once. The CDR3 sequence: CASSPSGTPYEQYF. CDR3 DNA: TGTGCCAGCTCACCTTCCGGGACTCCCTACGAGCAGTACTTC. The gene calls are TRBV18 and TRBJ2-7; D possibly corresponds to TRBD2 (6 bases). Germline V CDR1 and CDR2: KGHSH, LQKENI. This CDR3 region has 14 residues. V gave up 3 bases and J gave up 2 bases, with 11 bases separating them.

V and J are TRBV7-8 and TRBJ1-3, with D hard to call. This CDR3 is built from 14 residues. Trimming took 5 bases from V and 4 from J, leaving 12 bases between them. Germline-derived CDR1 and CDR2 are SGHVS and FQNEAQ. CDR3 loop: CASSTRTAGNTIYF. CDR3 bases: TGTGCCAGCAGCACCAGGACTGCAGGAAACACCATATATTTT.

This sequence joins TRBV6-5 and TRBJ2-5, with TRBD2 matching over 14 bases. Trimming took 8 bases from V and 2 from J; bases not matched to a gene: 4. Germline CDR1 MNHEY, CDR2 SVGAGI. This CDR3 has 15 residues. Written as DNA, the CDR3 is TGTGCCAGCGGACTAGCGGGGGGAATACAAGAGACCCAGTACTTC. Translation: CASGLAGGIQETQYF.

This clone occurred a few times. The CDR3 bases are TGTGCCAGCAGTTACTCCGGGACAGGGGTATTGGATGGCTACACCTTC. It is translated as CASSYSGTGVLDGYTF. The chain couples TRBV6-5 to TRBJ1-2; TRBD1 aligns across 10 bases. Germline CDR1 is MNHEY and CDR2 is SVGAGI. V shed 0 bases, J shed 6 bases, and the junction held 7 bases outside the gene matches. The CDR3 spans 16 residues.